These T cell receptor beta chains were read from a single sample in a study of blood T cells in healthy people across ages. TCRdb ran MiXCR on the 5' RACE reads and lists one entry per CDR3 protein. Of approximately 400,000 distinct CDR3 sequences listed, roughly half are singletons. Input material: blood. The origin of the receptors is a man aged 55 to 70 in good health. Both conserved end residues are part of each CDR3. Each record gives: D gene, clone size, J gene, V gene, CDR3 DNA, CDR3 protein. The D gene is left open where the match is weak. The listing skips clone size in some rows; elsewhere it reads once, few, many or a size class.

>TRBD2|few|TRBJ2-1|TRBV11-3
TGTGCCAGCAGCTTAGCGGCTAGCGGGCCCTACAATGAGCAGTTCTTC
CASSLAASGPYNEQFF
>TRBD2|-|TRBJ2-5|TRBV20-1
TGCAGTGCTAGAGACCCGAGTGGGGGGGATCAAGAGACCCAGTACTTC
CSARDPSGGDQETQYF
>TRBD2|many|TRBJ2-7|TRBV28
TGTGCCAGCTTTAGACTAGCGGGAGGCGAGCAGTACTTC
CASFRLAGGEQYF
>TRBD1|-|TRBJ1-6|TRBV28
TGTGCCAGCAGTCCCGGGACAGGGCTTCGTTCACCCCTCCACTTT
CASSPGTGLRSPLHF
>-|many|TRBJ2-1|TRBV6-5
TGTGCCAGCGCGCGGGTAGCGGTCTCCTACAATGAGCAGTTCTTC
CASARVAVSYNEQFF
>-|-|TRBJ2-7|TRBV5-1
TGCGCCAGCAGCTTGGCGGACAACTATTACGAGCAGTACTTC
CASSLADNYYEQYF
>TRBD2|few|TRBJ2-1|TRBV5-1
TGCGCCAGCAGCTGCGGAGCGGGAGTTTCAAATGAGCAGTTCTTC
CASSCGAGVSNEQFF
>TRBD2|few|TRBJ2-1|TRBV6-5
TGTGCCAGCAGACCTAGCGGGGGGGCGAGGAATGAGCAGTTCTTC
CASRPSGGARNEQFF
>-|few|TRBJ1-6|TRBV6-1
TGTGCCAGCAGTGACCCCCTCTCACCCCTCCACTTT
CASSDPLSPLHF
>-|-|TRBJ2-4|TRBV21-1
TGTGCCAGCAGCAGACAGCTAGCCAAAAACATTCAGTACTTC
CASSRQLAKNIQYF
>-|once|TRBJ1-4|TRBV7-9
TGTGCCAGCAGCTTTGGACGGGAAAAGACCGAAAAACTGTTTTTT
CASSFGREKTEKLFF
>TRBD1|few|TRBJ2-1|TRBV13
TGTGCCAGCAGTTCCCGGACAGGGGGAGGCTACAATGAGCAGTTCTTC
CASSSRTGGGYNEQFF
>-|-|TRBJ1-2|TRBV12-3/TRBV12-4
TGTGCCAGCAGTCACAGCGCCGCGATTGGGGGCTACACCTTC
CASSHSAAIGGYTF
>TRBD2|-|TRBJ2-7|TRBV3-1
TGTGCCAGCAGCCCTAGCGGGGGAAATTATTACGAGCAGTACTTC
CASSPSGGNYYEQYF
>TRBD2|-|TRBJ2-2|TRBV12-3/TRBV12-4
TGTGCCAGCAGTGAAACCGGGACTAGCGGGGGTCAAGAGACCGGGGAGCTGTTTTTT
CASSETGTSGGQETGELFF
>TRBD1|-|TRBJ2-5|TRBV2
TGTGCCAGCCAAGGGGGACAGGCGATACAAGAGACCCAGTACTTC
CASQGGQAIQETQYF
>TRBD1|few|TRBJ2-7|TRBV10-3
TGTGCCATCAGCACCGGGACAGGAACCTACGAGCAGTACTTC
CAISTGTGTYEQYF
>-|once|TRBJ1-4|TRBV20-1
TGCAGTGCTAACCCTCTGACAGGCGGGGAAAAACTGTTTTTT
CSANPLTGGEKLFF
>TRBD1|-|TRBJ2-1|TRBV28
TGTGCCAGCAGTTTACCGACAGGGTCTGAGCAGTTCTTC
CASSLPTGSEQFF
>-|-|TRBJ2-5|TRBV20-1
TGCAGTGCTCGGCGGTCTAGCCCCCAAGAGACCCAGTACTTC
CSARRSSPQETQYF
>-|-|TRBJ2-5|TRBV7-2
TGTGCCAGCAGCCGAGACGCGGGGCAAGAGACCCAGTACTTC
CASSRDAGQETQYF
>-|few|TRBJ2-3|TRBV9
TGTGCCAGCAGCCTCAGACCCCGGGGAGATACGCAGTATTTT
CASSLRPRGDTQYF
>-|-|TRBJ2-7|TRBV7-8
TGTGCCAGCAGCTTACCCAGGACACCCTCCTACGAGCAGTACTTC
CASSLPRTPSYEQYF
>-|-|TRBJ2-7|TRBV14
TGTGCCAGCGGAGGTTACTACGAGCAGTACTTC
CASGGYYEQYF
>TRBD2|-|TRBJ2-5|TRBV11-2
TGTGCCAGCAGAGGACTAGCGGAGAGCCCCTACAATGAGCAGTACTTC
CASRGLAESPYNEQYF
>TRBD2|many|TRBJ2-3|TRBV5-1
TGCGCCAGCAGGCGGACTAGCGGGGGAATTGGTACAGATACGCAGTATTTT
CASRRTSGGIGTDTQYF
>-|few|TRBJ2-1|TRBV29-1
TGCAGCGTGGCACCGGCAGGGGAGCAGTTCTTC
CSVAPAGEQFF
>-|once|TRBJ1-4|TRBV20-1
TGCAGTGCTCAAGCCGGGTTCCCGAATGAAAAACTGTTTTTT
CSAQAGFPNEKLFF
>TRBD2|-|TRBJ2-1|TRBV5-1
TGCGCCAGCAGCTTGGGGGGCGGGAGGGCCCAGCGGAATGAGCAGTTCTTC
CASSLGGGRAQRNEQFF
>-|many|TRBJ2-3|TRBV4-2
TGTGCCAGCAGCCCTGAGGGAGCTAGCACAGATACGCAGTATTTT
CASSPEGASTDTQYF
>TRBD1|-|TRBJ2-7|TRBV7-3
TGTGCCAGCAGCTTAACTCCCCAGACAGGGGTCTACTACGAGCAGTACTTC
CASSLTPQTGVYYEQYF
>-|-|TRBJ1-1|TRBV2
TGTGCCAGCAGTAATCAGGGGAACACTGAAGCTTTCTTT
CASSNQGNTEAFF
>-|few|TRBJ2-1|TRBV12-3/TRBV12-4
TGTGCCAGCAGTCACGACACGGGGGCTAGGAATGAGCAGTTCTTC
CASSHDTGARNEQFF
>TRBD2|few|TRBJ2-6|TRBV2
TGTGCCAGCCGGGAGGCCTCTGGGGCCAACGTCCTGACTTTC
CASREASGANVLTF
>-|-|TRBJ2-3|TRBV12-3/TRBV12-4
TGTGCCAGCAGTCCACTAGTTGACCCAGATACGCAGTATTTT
CASSPLVDPDTQYF
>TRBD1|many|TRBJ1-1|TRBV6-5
TGTGCCACAGAGGGGGCGAACACTGAAGCTTTCTTT
CATEGANTEAFF
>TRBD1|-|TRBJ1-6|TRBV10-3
TGTGCCATCAGTGGGTCTGACAGGGGAAATTCACCCCTCCACTTT
CAISGSDRGNSPLHF
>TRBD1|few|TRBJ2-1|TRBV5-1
TGCGCCAGCGCCTTTGAGGGGGCGCAGTACAATGAGCAGTTCTTC
CASAFEGAQYNEQFF
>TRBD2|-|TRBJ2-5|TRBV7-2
TGTGCCAGCAGCTCAACCGGGACTAGCTTGTGGGGGGGGACCCAGTACTTC
CASSSTGTSLWGGTQYF
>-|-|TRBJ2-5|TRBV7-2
TGTGCCAACAGCTTAGAACGCATAGAGACCCAGTACTTC
CANSLERIETQYF
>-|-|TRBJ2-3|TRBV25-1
TGTGCCAGCAGTGCTAGCGTCTACACAGATACGCAGTATTTT
CASSASVYTDTQYF
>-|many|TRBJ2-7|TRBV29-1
TGCAGCCTAAAGTACGAGCAGTACTTC
CSLKYEQYF
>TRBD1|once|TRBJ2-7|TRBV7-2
TGTGCCAGCAGCTTAGGAAAGGACAGGGCCTCCTACGAGCAGTACTTC
CASSLGKDRASYEQYF
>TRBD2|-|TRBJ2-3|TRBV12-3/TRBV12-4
TGTGCCAGCAGTTTTGCGGGCGCGGGAGGGCCAGATACGCAGTATTTT
CASSFAGAGGPDTQYF
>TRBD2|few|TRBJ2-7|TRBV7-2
TGTGCCAGCAGCTTAGATTGGACTAGTCTCGAGCAGTACTTC
CASSLDWTSLEQYF
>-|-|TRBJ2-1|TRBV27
TGTGCCAGCAGTCCCCGGCCAGGGGGGAATGAGCAGTTCTTC
CASSPRPGGNEQFF
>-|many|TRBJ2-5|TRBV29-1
TGCAGCGTTGGGGGCGAGACCCAGTACTTC
CSVGGETQYF
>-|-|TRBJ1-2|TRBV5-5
TGTGCCAGCAGCTCAATCCCAGAGTCATCCTATGGCTACACCTTC
CASSSIPESSYGYTF
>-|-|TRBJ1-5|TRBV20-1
TGCAGTGCAAAAGACAACCCCAATCAGCCCCAGCATTTT
CSAKDNPNQPQHF
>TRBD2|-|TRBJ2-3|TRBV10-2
TGCGCCAGCAGTAGGGGGACTAGCGGGTCGGATACGCAGTATTTT
CASSRGTSGSDTQYF
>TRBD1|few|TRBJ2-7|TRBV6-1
TGTGCCAGCAGTGATTCGACAGGGGGCGAGCAGTACTTC
CASSDSTGGEQYF
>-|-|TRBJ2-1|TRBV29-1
TGCAGCGTTGCAGGGCTCAGACTTTACAATGAGCAGTTCTTC
CSVAGLRLYNEQFF
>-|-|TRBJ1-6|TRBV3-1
TGTGCCAGCAGCCCCCGAACGCGCAGGGGTGGAATATCACCCCTCCACTTT
CASSPRTRRGGISPLHF
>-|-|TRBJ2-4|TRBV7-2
TGTGCCAGCAGCTTAGAAGGACACTTAGCCAAAAACATTCAGTACTTC
CASSLEGHLAKNIQYF